This TCR beta chain was sequenced during a study of cytomegalovirus exposure and HLA in healthy donors. Study information: There were roughly 80 million unique TCRs (from HLA-typed donors) in an early data release. Assignment to the Caucasian-associated ancestry cluster applied to around 80% of the approximately 380 genotyped donors. Study findings and constraints: In a later analysis, donors in an Asian-associated ancestry cluster reportedly had fewer N-insertions in productive TCRs than the cohort mean. Associated with cytomegalovirus, according to the listing, were 164 TCR beta chains.

The study ran its PCR with 60 Vbeta and 13 Jbeta primers. Measured with immunoSEQ multiplex PCR; TCRdb has only the in-frame clones, and not every one. The sample includes 60,000 to 70,000 clones, approximately 75% of them seen just once. On this clone itself: As yet, its antigen is unknown.

The length of the CDR3 is 14 residues. Germline V gives CDR1 MNHNS, CDR2 SASEGT. The V and J ends lost 5 bases and 6 bases respectively, with 14 bases between them. This chain joins TRBV6-1 and TRBJ1-5, with D perhaps matching TRBD1 (6 bases). This receptor was obtained from a man aged 55 to 70 in good health and CMV-seropositive. Sequencing was done on a sample of PBMCs. The CDR3 is CASSLTQGAQPQHF. CDR3 in DNA: TGTGCCAGCAGTCTTACACAGGGAGCTCAGCCCCAGCATTTT.